A selection of T cell receptor beta chains follows, all from one sample in a study of shared clonotypes between healthy human individuals. Measured with immunoSEQ multiplex PCR; TCRdb has only the in-frame clones, and not every one. The data show about 2 million clones, about 95% seen once. Sequencing was done on a sample of naive CD8+ T cells sorted from blood. Receptor source: a man aged 18 to 29 in good health. CDR3s include the opening cysteine and the closing phenylalanine or tryptophan. D genes are given only for firm matches. Clone size, where shown, is once, few, many, or a class for clones that have expanded.

V	D	J	size	CDR3	DNA
TRBV15	.	TRBJ2-2	once	CATSRGATGELFF	TGTGCCACCAGCAGGGGGGCGACCGGGGAGCTGTTTTTT
TRBV11-2	.	TRBJ1-2	.	CASSLEWTVYGYTF	TGTGCCAGCAGCTTAGAATGGACAGTCTATGGCTACACCTTC
TRBV11-2	TRBD2	TRBJ2-1	.	CASRSGGPYNEQFF	TGTGCCAGCAGATCGGGGGGGCCCTACAATGAGCAGTTCTTC
TRBV5-1	.	TRBJ2-7	.	CASSTTGVSYEQYF	TGCGCCAGCAGCACCACAGGAGTCTCCTACGAGCAGTACTTC
TRBV29-1	.	TRBJ1-1	.	CSVTRLPRGMNTEAFF	TGCAGCGTGACCCGACTTCCGCGGGGCATGAACACTGAAGCTTTCTTT
TRBV9	TRBD1	TRBJ2-5	.	CASSDDPTRGQGAQGETQYF	TGTGCCAGCAGCGACGACCCTACTCGTGGACAGGGGGCGCAGGGGGAGACCCAGTACTTC
TRBV2	.	TRBJ2-1	.	CASNNNSVDNEQFF	TGTGCCAGCAACAATAACTCAGTCGACAATGAGCAGTTCTTC
TRBV6-1	.	TRBJ2-1	.	CASRPYYNEQFF	TGTGCCAGCAGGCCTTACTACAATGAGCAGTTCTTC
TRBV19	.	TRBJ1-3	.	CASSIGSEGDGNTIYF	TGTGCCAGTAGTATAGGGTCCGAGGGAGATGGAAACACCATATATTTT
TRBV13	TRBD2	TRBJ2-5	.	CASSLWVSGSKGETQYF	TGTGCCAGCAGCTTGTGGGTTAGCGGGAGTAAAGGAGAGACCCAGTACTTC
TRBV7-9	.	TRBJ1-1	.	CASAPLNTEAFF	TGTGCCAGCGCTCCCTTGAACACTGAAGCTTTCTTT
TRBV28	.	TRBJ2-3	.	CASNGWGTDTQYF	TGTGCCAGCAACGGGTGGGGCACAGATACGCAGTATTTT
TRBV4-3	.	TRBJ1-2	.	CASSQDLTPGPFGYTF	TGCGCCAGCAGCCAAGATCTGACCCCGGGACCGTTTGGCTACACCTTC
TRBV7-6	TRBD2	TRBJ2-7	.	CASSPTSGGAYEQYF	TGTGCCAGCAGCCCGACTAGCGGGGGGGCCTACGAGCAGTACTTC
TRBV4-1	TRBD1	TRBJ1-2	.	CASSQVGTGAFYGYTF	TGCGCCAGCAGCCAGGTCGGGACAGGGGCCTTCTATGGCTACACCTTC
TRBV7-8	.	TRBJ1-2	.	CASSLGQNSNYGYTF	TGTGCCAGCAGCTTAGGACAGAACTCTAACTATGGCTACACCTTC
TRBV10-1	.	TRBJ2-7	.	CASSEYLGEQYF	TGCGCCAGCAGTGAATATCTAGGGGAGCAGTACTTC
TRBV10-2	.	TRBJ1-4	.	CASKADPTNEKLFF	TGCGCCAGCAAGGCGGACCCAACTAATGAAAAACTGTTTTTT
TRBV29-1	.	TRBJ2-7	.	CSVVGGLIGYEQYF	TGCAGCGTTGTCGGGGGGCTTATAGGCTACGAGCAGTACTTC
TRBV27	.	TRBJ2-7	.	CASSLRISSNSYEQYF	TGTGCCAGCAGTTTAAGGATTAGCTCCAACTCCTACGAGCAGTACTTC
TRBV27	.	TRBJ1-2	.	CASSLTGANYGYTF	TGTGCCAGCAGTTTAACAGGCGCTAACTATGGCTACACCTTC
TRBV9	TRBD2	TRBJ2-3	.	CASSPPLADTDTQYF	TGTGCCAGCAGCCCGCCACTAGCGGACACAGATACGCAGTATTTT
TRBV10-1	.	TRBJ2-3	once	CASSDVGEGMMIDTQYF	TGCGCCAGCAGTGATGTCGGGGAAGGGATGATGATAGATACGCAGTATTTT
TRBV13	.	TRBJ2-7	.	CASSSGERVDYEQYF	TGTGCCAGCAGCTCCGGGGAGCGGGTAGACTACGAGCAGTACTTC
TRBV7-2	.	TRBJ2-7	few	CASSLDSTGQYF	TGTGCCAGCAGCTTAGATTCTACGGGGCAGTACTTC
TRBV5-6	.	TRBJ1-1	.	CASSQTAMNTEAFF	TGTGCCAGCAGCCAGACAGCTATGAACACTGAAGCTTTCTTT
TRBV4-1	TRBD1	TRBJ2-1	once	CASSPTPGQGNEQFF	TGCGCCAGCAGCCCGACCCCGGGACAGGGGAATGAGCAGTTCTTC
TRBV7-8	.	TRBJ2-7	.	CASRPVWLLSSYEQYF	TGTGCCAGCCGCCCAGTCTGGTTACTAAGCTCCTACGAGCAGTACTTC
TRBV5-1	TRBD2	TRBJ2-5	.	CASSSTSGWGETQYF	TGCGCCAGCAGCTCGACTAGCGGGTGGGGCGAGACCCAGTACTTC
TRBV7-9	.	TRBJ2-7	.	CAWTAGGEQYF	TGTGCCTGGACAGCGGGTGGCGAGCAGTACTTC
TRBV7-2	.	TRBJ2-3	.	CASSSFHYGPDTQYF	TGTGCCAGCAGCTCCTTTCATTATGGACCAGATACGCAGTATTTT
TRBV30	.	TRBJ1-6	.	CAWSTQEFINSPLHF	TGTGCCTGGAGTACCCAGGAATTTATTAATTCACCCCTCCACTTT
TRBV6-5	.	TRBJ1-6	.	CASSYDLLDNSPLHF	TGTGCCAGCAGTTACGATCTATTAGATAATTCACCCCTCCACTTT
TRBV5-1	.	TRBJ2-1	once	CASSLARSGLYNEQFF	TGCGCCAGCAGCTTGGCCCGGAGCGGTCTATACAATGAGCAGTTCTTC
TRBV7-9	TRBD2	TRBJ2-7	.	CASSPPGRDEQYF	TGTGCCAGCAGCCCTCCGGGGAGGGACGAGCAGTACTTC
TRBV9	.	TRBJ2-2	.	CASSVVSAGIGELFF	TGTGCCAGCAGCGTAGTGTCGGCGGGAATCGGGGAGCTGTTTTTT
TRBV11-2	TRBD1	TRBJ1-5	.	CASSLGTGLTSPQHF	TGTGCCAGCAGCTTAGGGACAGGACTCACCTCCCCCCAGCATTTT
TRBV19	TRBD2	TRBJ2-1	.	CASSYTGGTNNEQFF	TGTGCCAGTTCTTATACGGGGGGGACCAACAATGAGCAGTTCTTC
TRBV21-1	.	TRBJ2-5	.	CASSQYHQFATQYF	TGTGCCAGCAGCCAATACCACCAGTTTGCGACCCAGTACTTC
TRBV28	TRBD1	TRBJ1-5	.	CASSLQGGHLGNQPQHF	TGTGCCAGCAGTTTACAGGGGGGCCACCTCGGCAATCAGCCCCAGCATTTT
TRBV28	TRBD1	TRBJ2-7	.	CASSFGQGETYEQYF	TGTGCCAGCAGTTTCGGACAGGGGGAAACCTACGAGCAGTACTTC
TRBV4-1	.	TRBJ2-1	.	CASSPGSWNEQFF	TGCGCCAGCAGCCCCGGGTCGTGGAATGAGCAGTTCTTC
TRBV29-1	TRBD2	TRBJ2-1	.	CSVEHSGGTYNEQFF	TGCAGCGTTGAGCATAGCGGGGGGACCTACAATGAGCAGTTCTTC